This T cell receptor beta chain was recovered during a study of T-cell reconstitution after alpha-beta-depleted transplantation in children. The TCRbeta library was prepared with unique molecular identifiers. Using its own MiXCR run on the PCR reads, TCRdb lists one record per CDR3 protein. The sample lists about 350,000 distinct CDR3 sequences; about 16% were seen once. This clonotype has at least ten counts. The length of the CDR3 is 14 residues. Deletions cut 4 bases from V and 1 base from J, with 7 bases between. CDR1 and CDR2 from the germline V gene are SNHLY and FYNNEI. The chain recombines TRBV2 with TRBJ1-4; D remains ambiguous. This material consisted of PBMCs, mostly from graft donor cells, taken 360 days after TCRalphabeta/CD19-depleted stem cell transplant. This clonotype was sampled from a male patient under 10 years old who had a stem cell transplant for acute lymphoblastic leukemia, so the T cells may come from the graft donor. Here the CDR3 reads CASSASGTNEKLFF. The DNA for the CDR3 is TGTGCCAGCAGTGCCAGTGGAACTAATGAAAAACTGTTTTTT.